Each of the 7 T cell receptor beta chains below was sequenced from the same sample in a study of T-cell reconstitution after alpha-beta-depleted transplantation in children. Construction of the TCRbeta library involved unique molecular identifiers. One entry per CDR3 protein results from TCRdb running MiXCR on the PCR reads. The profile shows more than 40,000 distinct CDR3 sequences, roughly 50% of them singletons. The sample consisted of peripheral blood, taken before TCRalphabeta/CD19-depleted stem cell transplant. The receptors derive from a boy under two years old with SCID, due to receive a stem cell transplant.

This chain uses TRBV29-1 with TRBJ2-3; 8 nucleotides line up with TRBD1. The junction had 9 bases not matched to a gene; V was cut back by 7 bases and J by 6 bases. CDR1 and CDR2 from the germline V gene are SQVTM and ANQGSEA. This CDR3 contains 13 residues. The CDR3 nucleotides are TGCAGCGGCTCCGCGGGACAGGACGATACGCAGTATTTT. Translating gives CSGSAGQDDTQYF.

This clonotype was observed at least ten times. The rearrangement joins TRBV5-1 to TRBJ2-7; D uncertain. Per the germline V gene, CDR1 is SGHRS and CDR2 is YFSETQ. This CDR3 is built from 13 residues. V lost 5 bases and J lost 1, with 10 bases in between. The CDR3 DNA reads as TGCGCCAGCAGTCATGGCCGTTCCTACGAGCAGTACTTC. Translating gives CASSHGRSYEQYF.

This clonotype was found a few times. This rearrangement joins TRBV5-1 to TRBJ1-2, with 7 nucleotides matching TRBD1. V trimming: 5 bases; J trimming: 2 bases; junction bases outside the gene matches: 3. CDR1 and CDR2 from the germline V gene are SGHRS and YFSETQ. The CDR3 is 13 amino acids. This CDR3 reads CASSPTGNYGYTF. In DNA form, the CDR3 reads TGCGCCAGCAGTCCGACAGGGAACTATGGCTACACCTTC.

This clonotype has only a few counts. This rearrangement joins TRBV6-5 to TRBJ2-7; TRBD2 agrees at 8 bases. CDR1 and CDR2 (germline): MNHEY, SVGAGI. Trimming cost V 0 bases and J 2 bases; bases outside gene matches: 3. The CDR3 loop spans 15 amino acids. The CDR3 region has the DNA TGTGCCAGCAGTTACTCAGGCGGGGGGCCCTACGAGCAGTACTTC. It encodes CASSYSGGGPYEQYF.

This clonotype was recorded a few times. This chain joins TRBV20-1 and TRBJ2-1, with 8 bases that match TRBD2. The CDR3 has 14 residues. Germline V gene lookup returns CDR1 DFQATT and CDR2 SNEGSKA (reference sequence). J gave up 3 bases and V 5 bases, and 6 bases lay outside the gene matches. CDR3: CSAPERGYYNEQFF. The CDR3, as DNA: TGCAGTGCTCCCGAGCGGGGGTACTACAATGAGCAGTTCTTC.

This clonotype has only a few counts. V is TRBV7-9 and J is TRBJ1-5, with D unresolved. The CDR3 spans 13 residues. Per germline, CDR1 SEHNR and CDR2 FQNEAQ (reference sequence). V was pared by 5 bases and J by 4 bases, with 9 bases between. Written as DNA, the CDR3 is TGTGCCAGCAGCCCCGGTAGAAATCAGCCCCAGCATTTT. It yields the protein CASSPGRNQPQHF.

The rearrangement links TRBV7-9 to TRBJ2-7, with D tentatively TRBD2 (6 bases). Trimming removed 5 bases at V and 3 bases at J, with 17 bases between. Germline V CDR1 and CDR2: SEHNR, FQNEAQ (reference sequence). The CDR3 has 15 residues. CDR3 nucleotide sequence: TGTGCCAGCAGCCTTCCGGGACTGACCGACTACGAGCAGTACTTC. Residues: CASSLPGLTDYEQYF.